This T cell receptor beta chain was obtained from a study of T cell responses to AZD1222 COVID-19 vaccine. Whole-study findings and limits: At baseline, just 5 or 6 AZD1222 recipients tested seropositive.

A remark on this clone: Its matching antigen is unknown.

This CDR3 spans 12 amino acids. CDR1 and CDR2 from the germline V gene are SGHTA and FQGNSA. V dropped 5 bases and J dropped 5; count of bases not matched to a gene: 2. The protocol was immunoSEQ multiplex PCR, while the TCRdb copy is restricted to in-frame clones and leaves out a portion. The sample holds about 110,000 clones, about 80% seen once. J is TRBJ1-1 and V is TRBV7-2, with TRBD1 matching 7 bases. The sequenced sample was peripheral blood, obtained on day 0 of AZD1222 vaccination. This sequence originates from an adult in good health. The CDR3 sequence is CASSPQGTEAFF. CDR3 DNA sequence: TGTGCCAGCAGCCCACAGGGGACTGAAGCTTTCTTT.